This T cell receptor (beta chain) was recovered during a study of T cell clusters in autoimmune cytopenias. Overall study results and limits: Physiological T cell clusters of healthy donors were apparently absent in primary autoimmune cytopenia patients.

On this clonotype itself: Its antigen is still unknown.

The CDR3 is 15 amino acids. Germline V gene data show CDR1 as LGHNA and CDR2 as YSLEER. TRB was amplified from 250 ng of peripheral blood genomic DNA per sample. Multiplex touch-down PCR amplified TRB using TRB-A and TRB-B pools in one tube. TCRdb processed the multiplex PCR reads again and assigns one entry to each CDR3 protein, with no DNA. Its clone listing holds 5,000 to 7,000 distinct CDR3 sequences. These same records also appear under a second study, on T cell repertoires in aging, cancer and after chemotherapy. As reported in that work: Donors were grouped into six age bands spanning 30 or younger through 70 or older. Untreated cancer patients had significantly lower blood TCR diversity than age-matched healthy donors. Rebound thymic output was suggested by rising median generation probability during chemotherapy in each cancer cohort.

The TCR sequence derives from a human donor in good health. The specimen was peripheral blood. This rearrangement joins TRBV4-3 to TRBJ1-1. The CDR3 reads CASSQGNLVNTEAFF.